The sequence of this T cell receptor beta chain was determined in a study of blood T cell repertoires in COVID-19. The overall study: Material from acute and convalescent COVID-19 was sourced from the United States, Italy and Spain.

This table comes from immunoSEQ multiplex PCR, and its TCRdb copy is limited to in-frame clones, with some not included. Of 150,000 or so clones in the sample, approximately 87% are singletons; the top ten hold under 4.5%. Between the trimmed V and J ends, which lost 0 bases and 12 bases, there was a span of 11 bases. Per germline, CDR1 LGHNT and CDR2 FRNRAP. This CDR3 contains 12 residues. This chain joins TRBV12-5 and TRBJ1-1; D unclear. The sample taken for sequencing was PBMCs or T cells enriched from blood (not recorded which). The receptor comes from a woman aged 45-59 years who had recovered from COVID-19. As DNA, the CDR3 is TGTGCTAGTGGTTTGGTACGGGGTTCACCTTTCTTT. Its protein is CASGLVRGSPFF.